The source of this TCR beta chain is a study of T-cell memory formation after mild COVID-19. The CDR3 is 14 amino acids. V was pared by 1 base and J by 3 bases, with 11 bases between. Germline CDR1 reads SGHDT; CDR2 reads YYEEEE. In TCRdb, the 5' RACE reads were re-called with MiXCR into one record per CDR3 protein. The sample records 150,000 to 200,000 distinct CDR3 sequences, around 10% being singletons. The receptor's source is a man aged 18 to 29 who had mild COVID-19 (a few samples of this study predate the infection). Cell type and time point are not known. The chain joins TRBV5-6 to TRBJ2-7; D might be TRBD1 or TRBD2, each matching 6 bases. Sequenced sample: PBMCs or a T cell subset sorted from them (not recorded which). This chain's CDR3 is CASSLRGVGYEQYF. CDR3 bases: TGTGCCAGCAGCTTGAGGGGGGTGGGCTACGAGCAGTACTTC.